This entry describes one TCR beta chain. The entry originates in a study of blood T cell repertoires in COVID-19. Study-level information: Both acute and convalescent COVID-19 samples were obtained from the United States, Italy and Spain. The analysed material was cDNA or gDNA that came from T cells, B-cell-depleted T cells, or PBMCs.

In the source study's methods: Counts of nucleated cells, estimated from reference gene primer amplification, were obtained. This table comes from immunoSEQ multiplex PCR, and its TCRdb copy is limited to in-frame clones, with some not included. V, J and clone size derive from that table, while D and trimming were established from the DNA sequence. Of tens of thousands of clones in the sample, approximately 85% were seen once. Germline lookup yields CDR1 SGHTA and CDR2 FQGTGA. This CDR3 is 18 amino acids long. The junction had 15 bases not matched to a gene; V was cut back by 1 base and J by 6 bases.

The sample consisted of peripheral blood. The chain has TRBV7-3 and TRBJ2-1; the match to TRBD1 covers 7 bases. This receptor was taken from a man aged 80 or over with acute or convalescent COVID-19. This CDR3 is CASSLKSVLGGGFNEQFF. As DNA, the CDR3 is TGTGCCAGCAGCTTAAAATCCGTATTAGGGGGCGGCTTCAATGAGCAGTTCTTC.